The TCR beta chain under discussion was sequenced for a study of T-cell reconstitution after alpha-beta-depleted transplantation in children. Unique molecular identifiers featured in how the TCRbeta library was prepared. TCRdb itself ran the PCR reads through MiXCR, one entry per CDR3 protein. The data hold 450,000 to 700,000 distinct CDR3 sequences, with 25% to 30% observed a single time. With regard to this clonotype: Its specificity is unknown.

V lost 0 bases, J lost 7 bases, and 5 bases stayed unmatched. Germline V gives CDR1 MGHDK, CDR2 SYGVNS. CDR3 length equals 15 residues. Study-wide results and limits: Among T cells one year after transplant, newly produced cells accounted for most counts and diversity. Day-60 TCRbeta diversity that was high in some patients was derived from surviving recipient T cells and thymic progenitors.

This sequence originates from a boy less than two years old with Wiskott-Aldrich syndrome, due to receive a stem cell transplant. The genes are TRBV25-1 and TRBJ2-1; 8 nucleotides match TRBD2. The specimen comprised PBMCs, sampled before TCRalphabeta/CD19-depleted stem cell transplant. The CDR3 nucleotides read TGTGCCAGCAGTGAATATGTAGCGGGATCGAATGAGCAGTTCTTC. Translated: CASSEYVAGSNEQFF.